In this sample, the clone carrying this T cell receptor beta chain turned up a few times. Investigators reverse transcribed all isolated RNA, so they sequenced expressed TCRB transcripts. Some clones are missing from TCRdb's copy, which holds only in-frame ones; the method was immunoSEQ multiplex PCR. The sample shows 970,000 or so clones, about a sixth of them seen only once. The record originates from a study of beta chain features in type 1 diabetes. Trimming cost V 5 bases and J 0 bases, with 12 bases left between them. CDR1 SGHRS and CDR2 YFSETQ come from the germline V gene. The CDR3 totals 16 residues.

Sequenced input: naive CD4+ T cells from blood. V gene TRBV5-1 combines with J gene TRBJ2-6; D might be TRBD1 (6 bases). The origin of this receptor is a young woman in good health. The CDR3 DNA sequence: TGCGCCAGCAGTCGACAGGAGAGCTCTGGGGCCAACGTCCTGACTTTC. As protein: CASSRQESSGANVLTF. Together with reference TRBV5-1 and TRBJ2-6, the CDR3 gives the full variable domain: KAGVTQTPRYLIKTRGQQVTLSCSPISGHRSVSWYQQTPGQGLQFLFEYFSETQRNKGNFPGRFSGRQFSNSRSEMNVSTLELGDSALYLCASSRQESSGANVLTFGAGSRLTVL.